A single sample is the source of the 9 T cell receptor beta chains below, sequenced in a study of T-cell reconstitution after alpha-beta-depleted transplantation in children. Points from the study as a whole: Most T-cell counts and diversity one year after the transplant came from T cells that were newly produced.

Their antigens are not known. TCRbeta library construction was performed incorporating unique molecular identifiers. MiXCR, run by TCRdb on the PCR reads, gives a single entry per CDR3 protein. The sample lists 250,000 to 300,000 distinct CDR3 sequences, 6.5% to 9% occurring once. The source was peripheral blood, collected 360 days after TCRalphabeta/CD19-depleted stem cell transplant. These TCRs come from a female patient aged 2-9 years who had a stem cell transplant for Fanconi anemia, so the T cells may come from the graft donor.

This clonotype was picked up many times. This chain uses TRBV4-1 with TRBJ2-3; D is perhaps TRBD2 (6 bases). In germline, CDR1 is MGHRA, CDR2 YSYEKL. CDR3 length: 15 amino acids. V lost 0 bases to trimming and J lost 3 bases, with 10 bases between them. CDR3 nucleotides: TGCGCCAGCAGCCAAGACAGCGGGTTTACAGATACGCAGTATTTT. Translation gives CASSQDSGFTDTQYF.

At least ten counts were recorded for this clonotype. The chain links TRBV4-1 to TRBJ2-3; TRBD1 is a possible D gene (6 bases). Germline loops: CDR1 MGHRA, CDR2 YSYEKL. The V end lost 0 bases, the J end lost 1 base, and 11 bases lay between the germline ends. The CDR3 sequence is 16 residues long. CDR3 residues: CASSQDMGARTDTQYF. The CDR3 DNA sequence: TGCGCCAGCAGCCAAGATATGGGGGCACGCACAGATACGCAGTATTTT.

This clonotype was observed at least ten times. This chain joins TRBV4-2 and TRBJ1-4, with 11 nucleotides matching TRBD1. Unmatched junction bases numbered 4, after V lost 5 bases and J lost 8 bases. This CDR3 is 14 amino acids long. From germline, CDR1 is LGHNA and CDR2 YNFKEQ. The CDR3: CASSKDRGQEKLFF. The CDR3 coding sequence is TGTGCCAGCAGCAAGGACAGGGGGCAGGAAAAACTGTTTTTT.

There are a few counts of this clonotype. J is TRBJ2-3 and V is TRBV4-3; TRBD2 matches 7 bases. This CDR3 is built from 16 residues. V lost 2 bases and J lost 0; bases outside the gene matches: 5. The germline V gene has CDR1 LGHNA and CDR2 YSLEER. CDR3 nucleotides: TGCGCCAGCAGCCAACCCCCGGGGGGAAGCACAGATACGCAGTATTTT. Translating it yields CASSQPPGGSTDTQYF.

This clonotype came up a few times. The chain links TRBV20-1 to TRBJ2-1; 15 nucleotides match TRBD2. The CDR3 runs 19 residues. The germline CDR1 and CDR2 sequences are DFQATT and SNEGSKA (reference sequence). V gave up 3 bases and J gave up 1 base; unmatched junction bases: 10. This chain's CDR3 is CSARPRTSGGDWSYNEQFF. CDR3 sequence (DNA): TGCAGTGCTAGGCCCCGGACTAGCGGGGGGGATTGGTCCTACAATGAGCAGTTCTTC.

This clonotype was seen more than once but under ten times. The chain is built from TRBV5-1 and TRBJ2-2; 10 positions match TRBD2. The CDR3 is made up of 19 amino acids. In germline, CDR1 is SGHRS, CDR2 YFSETQ. Trimming at V came to 1 base and at J to 3 bases, leaving 12 bases not matched to a gene. CDR3 bases: TGCGCCAGCAGCTTGAGGGTGAATTGGACTAGCGGCCACACCGGGGAGCTGTTTTTT. This encodes CASSLRVNWTSGHTGELFF.

This clonotype was observed a few times. The chain carries TRBV5-1 and TRBJ1-1; possibly TRBD1 for D (5 bases). This CDR3 is built from 15 residues. The V gene's germline CDR1 is SGHRS and CDR2 YFSETQ. V lost 3 bases to trimming and J lost 1 base, with 13 bases between them. The CDR3 is CASSSVAGGNTEAFF. CDR3 coding DNA: TGCGCCAGCAGCTCCGTCGCGGGGGGGAACACTGAAGCTTTCTTT.

With respect to this clonotype: A junction end diverges from the germline sequence, so it may reflect a read error. The chain employs TRBV9 and TRBJ2-3; TRBD2 matches 13 bases. Germline V CDR1 and CDR2: SGDLS, YYNGEE. The CDR3 consists of 18 residues. CDR3 sequence (DNA): TGTTCCAGCAGCGCCCGACTAGCGGGGGGTCCTAGCACAGATACGCAGTATTTT. It codes for CSSSARLAGGPSTDTQYF.

In this sample, this clonotype turned up a few times. The chain couples TRBV5-4 to TRBJ2-1; 14 nucleotides match TRBD2. The CDR3 spans 16 residues. Unmatched junction bases numbered 8, after V lost 4 bases and J lost 8 bases. Germline assignment: CDR1 SGHNT and CDR2 YYREEE (reference sequence). The CDR3 DNA sequence: TGTGCCAGCAGCCTTTTGACTAGCGGGGGGGCCGATGAGCAGTTCTTC. Residues: CASSLLTSGGADEQFF.